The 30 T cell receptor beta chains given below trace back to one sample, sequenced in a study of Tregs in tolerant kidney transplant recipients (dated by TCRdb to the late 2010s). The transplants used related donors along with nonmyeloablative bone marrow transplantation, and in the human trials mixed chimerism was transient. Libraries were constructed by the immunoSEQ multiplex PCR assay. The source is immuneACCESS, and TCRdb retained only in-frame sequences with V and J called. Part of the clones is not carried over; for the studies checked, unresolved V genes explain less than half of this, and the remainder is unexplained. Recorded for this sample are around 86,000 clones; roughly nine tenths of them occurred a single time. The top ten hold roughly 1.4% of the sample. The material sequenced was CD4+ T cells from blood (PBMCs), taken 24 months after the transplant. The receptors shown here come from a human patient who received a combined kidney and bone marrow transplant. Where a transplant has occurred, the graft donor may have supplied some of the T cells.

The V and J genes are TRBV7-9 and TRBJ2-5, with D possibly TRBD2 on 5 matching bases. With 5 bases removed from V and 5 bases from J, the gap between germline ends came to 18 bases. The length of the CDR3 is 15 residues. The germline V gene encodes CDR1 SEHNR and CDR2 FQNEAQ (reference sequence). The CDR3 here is CASSRPLAPGETQYF. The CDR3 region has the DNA TGTGCCAGCAGCAGACCCCTAGCCCCGGGTGAGACCCAGTACTTC.

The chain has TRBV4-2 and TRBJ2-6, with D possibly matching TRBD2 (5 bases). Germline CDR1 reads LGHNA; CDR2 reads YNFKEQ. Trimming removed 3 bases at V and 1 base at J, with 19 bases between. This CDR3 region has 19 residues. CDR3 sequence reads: CASSHTIPSRRSGANVLTF. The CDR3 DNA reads TGTGCCAGCAGCCACACCATCCCATCCCGGAGGTCTGGGGCCAACGTCCTGACTTTC.

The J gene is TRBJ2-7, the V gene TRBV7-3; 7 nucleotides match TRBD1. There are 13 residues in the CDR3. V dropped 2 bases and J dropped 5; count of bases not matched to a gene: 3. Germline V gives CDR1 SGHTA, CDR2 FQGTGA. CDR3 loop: CASSLFGQDEQYF. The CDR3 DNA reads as TGTGCCAGCAGCTTATTCGGACAGGACGAGCAGTACTTC.

CDR3 DNA: TGCGCCAGCAGCCAAGAGCCGAGCTCCTACAATGAGCAGTTCTTC. Its translation is CASSQEPSSYNEQFF. V is TRBV4-3 and J is TRBJ2-1; no clear D. Trimming stripped 0 bases from V and 0 bases from J, with 6 bases between. The CDR3 spans 15 residues. Germline CDR1 is LGHNA and CDR2 is YSLEER.

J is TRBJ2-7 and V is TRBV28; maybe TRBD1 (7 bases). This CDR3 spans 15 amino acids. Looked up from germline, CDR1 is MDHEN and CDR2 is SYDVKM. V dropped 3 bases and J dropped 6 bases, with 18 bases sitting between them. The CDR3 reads CASSLGGTELREQYF. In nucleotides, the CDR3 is TGTGCCAGCAGTTTGGGCGGGACAGAACTTCGCGAGCAGTACTTC.

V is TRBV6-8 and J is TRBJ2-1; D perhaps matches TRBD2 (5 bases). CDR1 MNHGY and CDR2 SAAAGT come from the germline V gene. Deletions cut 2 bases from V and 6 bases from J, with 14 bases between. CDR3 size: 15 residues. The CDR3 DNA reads TGTGCCAGCAGTTACAGGCTAGCCTTTATCAATGAGCAGTTCTTC. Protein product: CASSYRLAFINEQFF.

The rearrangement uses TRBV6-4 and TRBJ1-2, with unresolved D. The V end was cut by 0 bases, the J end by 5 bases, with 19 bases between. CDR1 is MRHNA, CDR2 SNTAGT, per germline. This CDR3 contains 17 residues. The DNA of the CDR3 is TGTGCCAGCAGTGACTCGAAGTTAGGCAGGCCTCTATATGGCTACACCTTC. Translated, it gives CASSDSKLGRPLYGYTF.

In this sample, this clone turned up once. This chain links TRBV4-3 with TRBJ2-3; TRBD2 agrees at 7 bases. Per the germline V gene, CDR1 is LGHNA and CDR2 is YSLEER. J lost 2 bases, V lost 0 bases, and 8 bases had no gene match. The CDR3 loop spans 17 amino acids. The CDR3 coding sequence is TGCGCCAGCAGCCAAGATTTGGGGGGGAAGGTCACAGATACGCAGTATTTT. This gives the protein CASSQDLGGKVTDTQYF.

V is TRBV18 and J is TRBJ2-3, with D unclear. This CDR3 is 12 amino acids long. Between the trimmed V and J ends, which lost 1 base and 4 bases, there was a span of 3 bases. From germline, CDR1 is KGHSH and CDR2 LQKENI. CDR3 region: CASSPQPDTQYF. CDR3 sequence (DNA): TGTGCCAGCTCACCACAGCCAGATACGCAGTATTTT.

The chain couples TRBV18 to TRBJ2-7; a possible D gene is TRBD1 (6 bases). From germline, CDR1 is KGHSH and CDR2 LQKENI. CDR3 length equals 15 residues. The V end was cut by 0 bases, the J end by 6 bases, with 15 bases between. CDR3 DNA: TGTGCCAGCTCACCACCGGGCGGACAGATTATCGAGCAGTACTTC. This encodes CASSPPGGQIIEQYF. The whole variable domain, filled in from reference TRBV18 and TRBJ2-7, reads NAGVMQNPRHLVRRRGQEARLRCSPMKGHSHVYWYRQLPEEGLKFMVYLQKENIIDESGMPKERFSAEFPKEGPSILRIQQVVRGDSAAYFCASSPPGGQIIEQYFGPGTRLTVT.

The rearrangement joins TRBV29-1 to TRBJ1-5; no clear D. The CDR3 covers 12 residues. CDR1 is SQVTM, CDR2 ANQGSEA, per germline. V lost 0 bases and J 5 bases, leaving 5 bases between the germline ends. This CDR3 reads CSVEEADQPQHF. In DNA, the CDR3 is TGCAGCGTTGAAGAGGCCGATCAGCCCCAGCATTTT. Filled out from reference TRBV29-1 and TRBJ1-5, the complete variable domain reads SAVISQKPSRDICQRGTSLTIQCQVDSQVTMMFWYRQQPGQSLTLIATANQGSEATYESGFVIDKFPISRPNLTFSTLTVSNMSPEDSSIYLCSVEEADQPQHFGDGTRLSIL.

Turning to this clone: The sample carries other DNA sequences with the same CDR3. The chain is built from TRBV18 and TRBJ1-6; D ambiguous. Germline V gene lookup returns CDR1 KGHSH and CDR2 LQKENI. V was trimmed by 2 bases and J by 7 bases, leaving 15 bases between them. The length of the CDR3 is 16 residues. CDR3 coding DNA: TGTGCCAGCTCACCAAATTCTCGGGAACACAATTCACCCCTCCACTTT. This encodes CASSPNSREHNSPLHF.

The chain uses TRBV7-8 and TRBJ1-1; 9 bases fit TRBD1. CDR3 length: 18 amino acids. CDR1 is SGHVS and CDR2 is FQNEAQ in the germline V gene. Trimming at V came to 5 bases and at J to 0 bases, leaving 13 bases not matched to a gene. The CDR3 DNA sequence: TGTGCCAGCAGCGGGAAACGACAGGGGGTCTCCATGAACACTGAAGCTTTCTTT. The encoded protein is CASSGKRQGVSMNTEAFF. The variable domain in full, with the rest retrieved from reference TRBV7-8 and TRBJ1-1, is GAGVSQSPRYKVAKRGQDVALRCDPISGHVSLFWYQQALGQGPEFLTYFQNEAQLDKSGLPSDRFFAERPEGSVSTLKIQRTQQEDSAVYLCASSGKRQGVSMNTEAFFGQGTRLTVV.

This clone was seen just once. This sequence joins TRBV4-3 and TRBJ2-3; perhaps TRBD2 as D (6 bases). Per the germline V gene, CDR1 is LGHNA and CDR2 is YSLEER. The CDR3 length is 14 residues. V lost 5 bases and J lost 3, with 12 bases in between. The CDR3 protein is CASSGDRGTDTQYF. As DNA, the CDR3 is TGCGCCAGCAGCGGGGACCGGGGGACAGATACGCAGTATTTT.

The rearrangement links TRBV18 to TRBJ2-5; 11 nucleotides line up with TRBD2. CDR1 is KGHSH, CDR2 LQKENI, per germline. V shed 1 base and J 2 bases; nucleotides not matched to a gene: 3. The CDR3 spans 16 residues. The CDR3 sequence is CASSPRRLAGQETQYF. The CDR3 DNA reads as TGTGCCAGCTCACCACGAAGACTAGCGGGGCAAGAGACCCAGTACTTC.

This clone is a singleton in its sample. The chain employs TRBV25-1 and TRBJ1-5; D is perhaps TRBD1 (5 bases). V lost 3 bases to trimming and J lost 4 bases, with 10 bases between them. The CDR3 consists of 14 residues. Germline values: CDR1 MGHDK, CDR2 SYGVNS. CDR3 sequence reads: CASSETEPNQPQHF. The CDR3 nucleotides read TGTGCCAGCAGTGAGACAGAGCCGAATCAGCCCCAGCATTTT.

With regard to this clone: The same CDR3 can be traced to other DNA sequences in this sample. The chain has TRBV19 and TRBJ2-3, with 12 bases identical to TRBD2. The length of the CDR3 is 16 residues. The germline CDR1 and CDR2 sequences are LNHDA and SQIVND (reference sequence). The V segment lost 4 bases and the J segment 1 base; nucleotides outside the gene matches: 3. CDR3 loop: CASSTRTSGGTDTQYF. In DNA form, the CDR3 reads TGTGCCAGTAGTACCCGGACTAGCGGGGGCACAGATACGCAGTATTTT.

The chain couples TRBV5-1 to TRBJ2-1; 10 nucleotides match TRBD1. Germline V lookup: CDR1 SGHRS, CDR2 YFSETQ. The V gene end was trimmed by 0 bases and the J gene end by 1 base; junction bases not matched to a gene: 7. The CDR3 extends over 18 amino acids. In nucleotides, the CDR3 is TGCGCCAGCAGCTTGGCCTTGGGACAGGGGAGGTCCTACAATGAGCAGTTCTTC. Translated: CASSLALGQGRSYNEQFF.

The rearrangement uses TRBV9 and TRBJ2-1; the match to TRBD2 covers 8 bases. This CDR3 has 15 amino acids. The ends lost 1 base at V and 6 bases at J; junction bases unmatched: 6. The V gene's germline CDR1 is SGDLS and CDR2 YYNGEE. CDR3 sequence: CASSVQAGGRNEQFF. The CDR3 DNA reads TGTGCCAGCAGCGTACAGGCGGGGGGTCGCAATGAGCAGTTCTTC.

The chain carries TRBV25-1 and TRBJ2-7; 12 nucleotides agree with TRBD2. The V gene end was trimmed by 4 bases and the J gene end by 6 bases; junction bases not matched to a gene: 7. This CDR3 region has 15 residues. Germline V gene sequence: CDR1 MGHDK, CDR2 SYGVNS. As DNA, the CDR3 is TGTGCCAGCAGTGCACGACTAGCGGGAGACCTCGAGCAGTACTTC. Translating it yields CASSARLAGDLEQYF.

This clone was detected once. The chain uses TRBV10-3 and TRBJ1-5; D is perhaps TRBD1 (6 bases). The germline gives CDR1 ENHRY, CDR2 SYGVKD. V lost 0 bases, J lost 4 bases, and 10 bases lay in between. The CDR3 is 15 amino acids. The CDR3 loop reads CAISESNRDNQPQHF. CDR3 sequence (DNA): TGTGCCATCAGTGAGTCGAACAGGGATAATCAGCCCCAGCATTTT.

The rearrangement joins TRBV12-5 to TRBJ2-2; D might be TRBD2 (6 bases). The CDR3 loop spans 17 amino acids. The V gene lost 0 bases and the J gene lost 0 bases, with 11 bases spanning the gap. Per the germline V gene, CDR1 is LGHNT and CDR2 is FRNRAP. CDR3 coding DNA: TGTGCTAGTGGTTTGGTACTCGGACTACCGAACACCGGGGAGCTGTTTTTT. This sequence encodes CASGLVLGLPNTGELFF.

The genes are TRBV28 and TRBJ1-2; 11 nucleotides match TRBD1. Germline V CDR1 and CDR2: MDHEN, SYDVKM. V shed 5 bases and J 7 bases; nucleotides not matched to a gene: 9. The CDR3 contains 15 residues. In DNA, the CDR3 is TGTGCCAGCAGTCCATTGGGACAGGGGGTCGGTGGCTACACCTTC. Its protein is CASSPLGQGVGGYTF.

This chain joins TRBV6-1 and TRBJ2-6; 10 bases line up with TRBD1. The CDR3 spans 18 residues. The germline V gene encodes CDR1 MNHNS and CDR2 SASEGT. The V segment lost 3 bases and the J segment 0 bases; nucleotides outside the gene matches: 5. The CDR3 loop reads CASSDMGQGLSGANVLTF. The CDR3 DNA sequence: TGTGCCAGCAGTGATATGGGACAGGGGCTCTCTGGGGCCAACGTCCTGACTTTC.

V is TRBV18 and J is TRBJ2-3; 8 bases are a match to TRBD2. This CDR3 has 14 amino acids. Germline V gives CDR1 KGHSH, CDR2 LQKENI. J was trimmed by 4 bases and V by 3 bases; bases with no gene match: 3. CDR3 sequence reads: CASSPGLDADTQYF. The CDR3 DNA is TGTGCCAGCTCACCGGGACTAGATGCAGATACGCAGTATTTT.

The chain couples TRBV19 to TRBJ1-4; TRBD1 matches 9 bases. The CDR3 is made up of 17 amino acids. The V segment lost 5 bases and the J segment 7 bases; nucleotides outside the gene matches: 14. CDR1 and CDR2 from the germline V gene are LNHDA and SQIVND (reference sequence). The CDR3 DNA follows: TGTGCCAGTAGTCTACTACAGGGGGCCGGCTCTATTGAAAAACTGTTTTTT. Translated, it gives CASSLLQGAGSIEKLFF.

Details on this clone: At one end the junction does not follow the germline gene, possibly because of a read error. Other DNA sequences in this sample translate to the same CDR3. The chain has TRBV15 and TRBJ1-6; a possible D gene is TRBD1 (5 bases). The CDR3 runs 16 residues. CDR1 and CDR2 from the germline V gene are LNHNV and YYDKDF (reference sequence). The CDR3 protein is CATSPREAGLNSPLHF. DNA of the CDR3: TGTGCCACCAGCCCCAGGGAGGCAGGACTTAATTCCCCCCTCCACTTT.

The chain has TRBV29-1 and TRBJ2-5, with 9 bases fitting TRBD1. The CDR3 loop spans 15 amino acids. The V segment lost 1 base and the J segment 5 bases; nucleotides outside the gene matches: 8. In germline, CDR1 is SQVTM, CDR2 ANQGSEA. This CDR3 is CSVEGGQGQGETQYF. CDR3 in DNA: TGCAGCGTTGAAGGGGGACAGGGCCAAGGGGAGACCCAGTACTTC. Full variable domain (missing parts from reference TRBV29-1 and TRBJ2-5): SAVISQKPSRDICQRGTSLTIQCQVDSQVTMMFWYRQQPGQSLTLIATANQGSEATYESGFVIDKFPISRPNLTFSTLTVSNMSPEDSSIYLCSVEGGQGQGETQYFGPGTRLLVL.

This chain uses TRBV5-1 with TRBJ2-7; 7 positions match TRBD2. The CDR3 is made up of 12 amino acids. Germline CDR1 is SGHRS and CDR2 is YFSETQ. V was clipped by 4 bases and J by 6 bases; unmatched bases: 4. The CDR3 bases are TGCGCCAGCAGCCGTGGGGGGGGCGAGCAGTACTTC. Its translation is CASSRGGGEQYF.

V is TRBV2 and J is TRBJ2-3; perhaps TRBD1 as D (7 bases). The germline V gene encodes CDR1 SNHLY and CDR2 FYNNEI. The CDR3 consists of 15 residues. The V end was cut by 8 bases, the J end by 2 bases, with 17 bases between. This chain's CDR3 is CASQGGSLSTDTQYF. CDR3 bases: TGTGCCAGCCAGGGGGGCAGCCTGTCCACAGATACGCAGTATTTT.